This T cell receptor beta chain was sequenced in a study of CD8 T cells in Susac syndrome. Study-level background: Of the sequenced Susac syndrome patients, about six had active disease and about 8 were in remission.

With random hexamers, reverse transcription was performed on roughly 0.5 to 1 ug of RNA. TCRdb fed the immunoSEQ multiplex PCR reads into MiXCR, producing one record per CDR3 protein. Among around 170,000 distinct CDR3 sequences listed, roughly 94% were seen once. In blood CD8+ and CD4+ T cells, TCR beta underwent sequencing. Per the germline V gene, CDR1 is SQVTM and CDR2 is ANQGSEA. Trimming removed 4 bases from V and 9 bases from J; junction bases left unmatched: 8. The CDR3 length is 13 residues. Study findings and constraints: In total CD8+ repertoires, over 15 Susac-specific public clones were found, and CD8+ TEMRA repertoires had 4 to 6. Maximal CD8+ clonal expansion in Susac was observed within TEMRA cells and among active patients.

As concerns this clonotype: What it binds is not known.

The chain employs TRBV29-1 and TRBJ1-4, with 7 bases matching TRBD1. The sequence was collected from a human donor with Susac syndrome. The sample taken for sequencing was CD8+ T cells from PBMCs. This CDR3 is CSVGTDRKKKLFF. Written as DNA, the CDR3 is TGCAGCGTTGGAACGGACAGGAAGAAAAAACTGTTTTTT.